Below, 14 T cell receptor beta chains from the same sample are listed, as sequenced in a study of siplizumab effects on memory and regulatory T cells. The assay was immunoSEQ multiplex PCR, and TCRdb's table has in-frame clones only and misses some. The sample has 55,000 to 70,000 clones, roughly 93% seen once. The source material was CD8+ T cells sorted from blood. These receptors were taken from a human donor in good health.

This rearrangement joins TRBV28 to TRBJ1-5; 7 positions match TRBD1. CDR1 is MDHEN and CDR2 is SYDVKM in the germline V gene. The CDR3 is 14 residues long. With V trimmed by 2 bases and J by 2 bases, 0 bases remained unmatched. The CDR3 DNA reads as TGTGCCAGCAGTTTAAGGGGGCGCAATCAGCCCCAGCATTTT. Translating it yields CASSLRGRNQPQHF.

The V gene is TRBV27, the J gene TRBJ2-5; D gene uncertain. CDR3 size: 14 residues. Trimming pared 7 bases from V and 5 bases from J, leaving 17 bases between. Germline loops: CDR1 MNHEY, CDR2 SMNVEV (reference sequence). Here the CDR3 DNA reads TGTGCCAGCAACGATGGAGTGGGCCGGGAGACCCAGTACTTC. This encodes CASNDGVGRETQYF.

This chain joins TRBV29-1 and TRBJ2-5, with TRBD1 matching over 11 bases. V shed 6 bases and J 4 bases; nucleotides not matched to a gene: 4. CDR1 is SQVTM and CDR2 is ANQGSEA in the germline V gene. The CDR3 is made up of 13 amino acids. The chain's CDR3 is CSVGQGGGETQYF. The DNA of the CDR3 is TGCAGCGTGGGACAGGGGGGAGGAGAGACCCAGTACTTC.

CDR3 sequence reads: CASSEDSYNEQFF. Here the CDR3 DNA reads TGTGCCAGCAGCGAGGACAGCTACAATGAGCAGTTCTTC. This chain connects TRBV6-5 to TRBJ2-1, with D possibly being TRBD1 (6 bases). This CDR3 spans 13 amino acids. The V and J ends lost 6 bases and 3 bases respectively, with 9 bases between them. The germline gives CDR1 MNHEY, CDR2 SVGAGI.

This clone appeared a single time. This CDR3 is CAWSVAPRHGYTF. Here the CDR3 DNA reads TGTGCCTGGAGTGTGGCCCCCAGGCATGGCTACACCTTC. This chain links TRBV30 with TRBJ1-2; D remains unclear. The germline gives CDR1 GTSNPN, CDR2 SVGIG (reference sequence). V shed 0 bases and J shed 6 bases, with 11 bases lying between them. This CDR3 comprises 13 residues.

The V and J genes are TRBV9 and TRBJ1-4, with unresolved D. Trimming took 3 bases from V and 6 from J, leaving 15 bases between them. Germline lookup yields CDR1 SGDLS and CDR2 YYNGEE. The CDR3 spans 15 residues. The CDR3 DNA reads TGTGCCAGCAGCGACGGCCCTGAATGGGATGAAAAACTGTTTTTT. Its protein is CASSDGPEWDEKLFF.

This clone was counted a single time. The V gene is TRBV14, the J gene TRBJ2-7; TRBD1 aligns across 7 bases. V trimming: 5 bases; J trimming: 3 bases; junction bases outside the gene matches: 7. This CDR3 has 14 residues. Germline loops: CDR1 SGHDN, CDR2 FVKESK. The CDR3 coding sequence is TGTGCCAGCAGCTCTACCGGGACAGACTACGAGCAGTACTTC. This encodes CASSSTGTDYEQYF.

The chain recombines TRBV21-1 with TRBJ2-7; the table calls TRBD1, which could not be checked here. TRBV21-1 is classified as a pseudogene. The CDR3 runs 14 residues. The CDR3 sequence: CASTQDRETYEQYF. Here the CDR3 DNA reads TGTGCCAGCACCCAGGACAGGGAAACCTACGAGCAGTACTTC.

CDR3 sequence: CATSSSERPDTQYF. The CDR3 nucleotides read TGTGCCACCAGCAGCAGCGAGAGGCCCGATACGCAGTATTTT. The chain is built from TRBV15 and TRBJ2-3; no clear D gene. V lost 3 bases, J lost 6 bases, and 13 bases lay in between. The CDR3 totals 14 residues. The germline CDR1 and CDR2 sequences are LNHNV and YYDKDF (reference sequence).

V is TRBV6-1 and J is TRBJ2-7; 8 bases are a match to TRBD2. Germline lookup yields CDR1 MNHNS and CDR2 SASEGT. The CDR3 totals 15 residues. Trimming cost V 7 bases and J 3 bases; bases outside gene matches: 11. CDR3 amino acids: CASTWNSLAGYEQYF. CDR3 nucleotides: TGTGCCAGCACCTGGAATAGTCTAGCGGGCTACGAGCAGTACTTC.

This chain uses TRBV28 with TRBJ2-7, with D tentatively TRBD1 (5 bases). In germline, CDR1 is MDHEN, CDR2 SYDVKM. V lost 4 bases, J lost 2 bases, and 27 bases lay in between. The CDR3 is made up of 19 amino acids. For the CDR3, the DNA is TGTGCCAGCAGTTCCCGAAGGATAGACAGTGGAAGTTATCCCTACGAGCAGTACTTC. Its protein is CASSSRRIDSGSYPYEQYF.

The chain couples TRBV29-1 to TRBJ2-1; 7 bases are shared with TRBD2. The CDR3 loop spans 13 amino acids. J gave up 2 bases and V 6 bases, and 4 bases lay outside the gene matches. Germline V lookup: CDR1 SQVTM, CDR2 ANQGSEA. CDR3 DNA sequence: TGCAGCGTCCCGGGGAGGGCCTACAATGAGCAGTTCTTC. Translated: CSVPGRAYNEQFF.

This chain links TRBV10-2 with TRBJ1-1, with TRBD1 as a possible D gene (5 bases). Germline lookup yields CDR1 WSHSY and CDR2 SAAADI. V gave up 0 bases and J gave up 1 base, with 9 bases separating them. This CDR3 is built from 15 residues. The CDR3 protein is CASSESGLGNTEAFF. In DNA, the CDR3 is TGCGCCAGCAGTGAGTCGGGGCTTGGGAACACTGAAGCTTTCTTT.

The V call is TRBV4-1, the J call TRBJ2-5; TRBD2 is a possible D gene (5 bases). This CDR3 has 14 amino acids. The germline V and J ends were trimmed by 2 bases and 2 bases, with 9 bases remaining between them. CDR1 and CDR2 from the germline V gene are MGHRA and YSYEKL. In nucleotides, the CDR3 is TGCGCCAGCAGCCAAAGGACTGGGCAAGAGACCCAGTACTTC. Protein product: CASSQRTGQETQYF.